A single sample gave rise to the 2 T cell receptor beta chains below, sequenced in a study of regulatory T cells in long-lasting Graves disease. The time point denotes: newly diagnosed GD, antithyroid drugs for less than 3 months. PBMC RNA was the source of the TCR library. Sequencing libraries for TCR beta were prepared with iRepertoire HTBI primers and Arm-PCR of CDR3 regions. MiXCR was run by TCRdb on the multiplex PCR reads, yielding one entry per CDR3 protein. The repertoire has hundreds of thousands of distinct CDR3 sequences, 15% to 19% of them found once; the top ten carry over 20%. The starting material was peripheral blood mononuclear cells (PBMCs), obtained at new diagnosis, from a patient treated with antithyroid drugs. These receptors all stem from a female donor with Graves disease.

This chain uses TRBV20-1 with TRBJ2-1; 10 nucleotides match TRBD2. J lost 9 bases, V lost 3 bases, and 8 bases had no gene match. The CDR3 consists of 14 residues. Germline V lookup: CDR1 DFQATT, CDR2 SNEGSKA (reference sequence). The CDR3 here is CSARFPAGGIEQFF. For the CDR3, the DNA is TGCAGTGCTAGGTTTCCAGCGGGGGGGATTGAGCAGTTCTTC.

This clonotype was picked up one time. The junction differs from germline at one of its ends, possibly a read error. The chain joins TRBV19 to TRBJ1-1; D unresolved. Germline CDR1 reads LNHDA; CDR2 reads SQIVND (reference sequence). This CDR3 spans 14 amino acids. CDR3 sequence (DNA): TGTGCCCGTAGTATCTCATTTATGAACACTGAAGCTTTCTTT. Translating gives CARSISFMNTEAFF.